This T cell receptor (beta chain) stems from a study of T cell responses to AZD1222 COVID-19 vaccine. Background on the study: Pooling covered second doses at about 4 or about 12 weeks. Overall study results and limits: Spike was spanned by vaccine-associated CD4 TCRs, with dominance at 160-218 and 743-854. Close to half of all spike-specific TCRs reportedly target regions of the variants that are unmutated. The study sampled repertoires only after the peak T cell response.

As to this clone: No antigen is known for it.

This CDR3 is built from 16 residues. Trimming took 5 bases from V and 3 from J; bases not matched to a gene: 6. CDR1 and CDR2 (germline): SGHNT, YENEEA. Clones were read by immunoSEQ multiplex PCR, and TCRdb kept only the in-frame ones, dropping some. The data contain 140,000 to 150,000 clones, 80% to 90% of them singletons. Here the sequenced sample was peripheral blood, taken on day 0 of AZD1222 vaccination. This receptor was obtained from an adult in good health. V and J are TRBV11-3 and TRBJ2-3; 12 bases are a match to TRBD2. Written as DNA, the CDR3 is TGTGCCAGCAGCGGCTGGACTAGCGGGATAACAGATACGCAGTATTTT. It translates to CASSGWTSGITDTQYF. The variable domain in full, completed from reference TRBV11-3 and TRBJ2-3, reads EAGVVQSPRYKIIEKKQPVAFWCNPISGHNTLYWYLQNLGQGPELLIRYENEEAVDDSQLPKDRFSAERLKGVDSTLKIQPAELGDSAVYLCASSGWTSGITDTQYFGPGTRLTVL.